This is a list of T cell receptor beta chains from one sample in a study of shared clonotypes between healthy human individuals. The method was immunoSEQ multiplex PCR; TCRdb's version includes in-frame clones alone and lacks a portion of them. The table includes about 710,000 clones, around 73% detected once. The sequencing input was memory CD4+ T cells sorted from blood. These receptors were taken from a woman in her 30s in good health. Both conserved end residues are part of each CDR3.

j_call,v_call,cdr3_aa
TRBJ1-1,TRBV5-1,CASSFSSGTGNTEAFF
TRBJ1-5,TRBV7-8,CASSATGVSYQPQHF
TRBJ2-5,TRBV6-1,CASRERRTGRGETQYF
TRBJ1-5,TRBV7-2,CASSLVGRLNQPQHF
TRBJ2-5,TRBV5-1,CASSLGQGAETQYF
TRBJ2-7,TRBV10-1,CASSKTDGSYEQYF
TRBJ1-2,TRBV25-1,CASSERRTGAIDGYTF
TRBJ2-1,TRBV30,CAWSAGASNEQFF
TRBJ1-5,TRBV7-9,CASSLGRAGGDQPQHF
TRBJ1-3,TRBV25-1,CASSESGGSGNTIYF
TRBJ1-1,TRBV10-3,CAISVSSMNTEAFF
TRBJ2-1,TRBV25-1,CASSPGRSDNEQFF
TRBJ1-1,TRBV5-1,CASSPDRAMNTEAFF
TRBJ1-5,TRBV2,CASNGQGKQPQHF
TRBJ1-2,TRBV2,CASSDQAGGSEGYTF
TRBJ1-4,TRBV28,CASSSNSNEKLFF
TRBJ2-7,TRBV18,CASRQAPYEQYF
TRBJ1-2,TRBV5-4,CASSAGGQSNYGYTF
TRBJ1-2,TRBV30,CAWSARTAYGYTF
TRBJ1-1,TRBV5-1,CASSPQGRASGNTEAFF
TRBJ2-5,TRBV7-6,CASSRGDAWGETQYF
TRBJ2-3,TRBV6-5,CASSYRHLNTQYF
TRBJ2-6,TRBV27,CASSPGQGAKGANVLTF
TRBJ1-2,TRBV5-1,CASSLATGGNYGYTF
TRBJ1-2,TRBV27,CASSLRGGSGYTF
TRBJ1-1,TRBV7-3,CASSLSGGADTEAFF
TRBJ2-7,TRBV5-1,CASSSGVPSYEQYF
TRBJ2-1,TRBV4-1,CASSQVMRVSGEQFF
TRBJ2-3,TRBV11-3,CASSLISTDTQYF
TRBJ2-2,TRBV6-6,CASSLGWLGELFF
TRBJ2-5,TRBV18,CASSRGQGGETQYF
TRBJ2-7,TRBV5-1,CASSGQGRRTSNEQYF
TRBJ1-4,TRBV28,CASSLWPATNEKLFF
TRBJ2-3,TRBV6-5,CASRISGSTDTQYF
TRBJ1-1,TRBV2,CASSTRQGITEAFF
TRBJ1-2,TRBV28,CASSLDGTGINYGYTF
TRBJ1-4,TRBV5-1,CASSGQVNEKLFF
TRBJ1-4,TRBV19,CASSTRTVEF
TRBJ2-2,TRBV7-2,CASSFYQRDTGELFF
TRBJ2-7,TRBV11-1,CASSPGSESYEQYF
TRBJ2-3,TRBV2,CAGRRGTTDTQYF
TRBJ2-5,TRBV7-9,CASSHGGSALGKTQYF
TRBJ2-5,TRBV4-1,CASSQGTGGGRETQYF
TRBJ1-2,TRBV19,CASSILQGYGYTF
TRBJ2-7,TRBV9,CASSVGASGTYEQYF